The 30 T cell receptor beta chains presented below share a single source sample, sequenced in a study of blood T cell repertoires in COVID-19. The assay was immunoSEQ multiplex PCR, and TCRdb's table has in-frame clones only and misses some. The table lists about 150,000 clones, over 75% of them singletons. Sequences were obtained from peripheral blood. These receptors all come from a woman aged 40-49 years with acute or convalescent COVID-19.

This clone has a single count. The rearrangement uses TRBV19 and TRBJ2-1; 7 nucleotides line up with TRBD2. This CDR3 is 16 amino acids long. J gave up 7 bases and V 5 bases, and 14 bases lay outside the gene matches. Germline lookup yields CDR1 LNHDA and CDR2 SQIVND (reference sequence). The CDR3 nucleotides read TGTGCCAGTAGTCCCAGGCGGGGGACGGTTAGGAATGAGCAGTTCTTC. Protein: CASSPRRGTVRNEQFF.

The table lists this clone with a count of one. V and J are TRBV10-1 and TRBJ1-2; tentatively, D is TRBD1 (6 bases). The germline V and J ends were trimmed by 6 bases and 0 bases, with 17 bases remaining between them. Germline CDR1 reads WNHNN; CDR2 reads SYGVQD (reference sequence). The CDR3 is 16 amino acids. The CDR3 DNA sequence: TGCGCCAGCAGGACCCGGATCGAGGGGGCTAACTATGGCTACACCTTC. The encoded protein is CASRTRIEGANYGYTF.

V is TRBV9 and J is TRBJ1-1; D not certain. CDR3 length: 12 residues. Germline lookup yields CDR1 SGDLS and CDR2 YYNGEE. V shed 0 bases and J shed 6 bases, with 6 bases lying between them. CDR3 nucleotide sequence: TGTGCCAGCAGCGTAGATTCGTCTGAAGCTTTCTTT. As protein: CASSVDSSEAFF.

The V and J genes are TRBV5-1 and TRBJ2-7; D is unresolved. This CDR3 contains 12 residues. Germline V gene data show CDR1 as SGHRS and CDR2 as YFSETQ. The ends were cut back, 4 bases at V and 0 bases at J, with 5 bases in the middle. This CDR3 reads CASSPRSYEQYF. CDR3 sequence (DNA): TGCGCCAGCAGCCCCCGCTCCTACGAGCAGTACTTC.

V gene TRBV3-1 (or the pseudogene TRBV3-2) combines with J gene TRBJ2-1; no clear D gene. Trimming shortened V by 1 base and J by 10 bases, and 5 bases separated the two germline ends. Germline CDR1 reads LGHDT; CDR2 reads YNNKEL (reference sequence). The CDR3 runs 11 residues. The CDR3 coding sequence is TGTGCCAGCAGCCAAGCGGTAGAGCAGTTCTTC. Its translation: CASSQAVEQFF.

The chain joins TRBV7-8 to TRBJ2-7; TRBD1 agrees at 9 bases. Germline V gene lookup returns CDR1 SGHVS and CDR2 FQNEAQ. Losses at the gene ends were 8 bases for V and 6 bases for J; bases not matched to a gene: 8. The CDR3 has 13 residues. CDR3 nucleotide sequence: TGTGCCAGCTGCCGGGACAGGGTCTCCGAGCAGTACTTC. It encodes CASCRDRVSEQYF.

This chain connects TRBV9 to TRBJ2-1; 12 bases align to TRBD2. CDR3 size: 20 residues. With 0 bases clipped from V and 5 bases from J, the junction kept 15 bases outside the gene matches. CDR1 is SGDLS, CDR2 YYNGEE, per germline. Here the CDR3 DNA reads TGTGCCAGCAGCGTAGCTCTACGGCGGACTAGCGGGACTACTGACAATGAGCAGTTCTTC. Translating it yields CASSVALRRTSGTTDNEQFF.

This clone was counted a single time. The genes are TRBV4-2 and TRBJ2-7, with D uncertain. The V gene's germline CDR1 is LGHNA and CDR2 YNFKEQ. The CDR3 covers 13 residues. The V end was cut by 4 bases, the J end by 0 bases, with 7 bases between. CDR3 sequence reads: CASSPGGSYEQYF. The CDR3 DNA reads TGTGCCAGCAGCCCCGGCGGCTCCTACGAGCAGTACTTC.

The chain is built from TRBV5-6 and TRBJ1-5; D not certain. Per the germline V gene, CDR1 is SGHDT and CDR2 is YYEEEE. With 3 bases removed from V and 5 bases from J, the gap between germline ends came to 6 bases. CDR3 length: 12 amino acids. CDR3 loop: CASSSVYQPQHF. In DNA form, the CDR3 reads TGTGCCAGCAGCTCCGTCTATCAGCCCCAGCATTTT.

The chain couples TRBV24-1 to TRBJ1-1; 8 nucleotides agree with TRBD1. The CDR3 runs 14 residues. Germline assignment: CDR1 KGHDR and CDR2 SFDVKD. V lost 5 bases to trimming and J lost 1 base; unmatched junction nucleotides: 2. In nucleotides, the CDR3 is TGTGCCACCAGTGGTGGACAGGGGAACACTGAAGCTTTCTTT. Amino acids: CATSGGQGNTEAFF.

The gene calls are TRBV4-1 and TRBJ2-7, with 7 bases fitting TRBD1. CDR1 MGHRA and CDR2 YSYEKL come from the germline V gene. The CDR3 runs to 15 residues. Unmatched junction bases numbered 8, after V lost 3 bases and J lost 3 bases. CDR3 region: CASSHPGTALYEQYF. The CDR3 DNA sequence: TGCGCCAGCAGCCACCCCGGGACAGCTCTCTACGAGCAGTACTTC.

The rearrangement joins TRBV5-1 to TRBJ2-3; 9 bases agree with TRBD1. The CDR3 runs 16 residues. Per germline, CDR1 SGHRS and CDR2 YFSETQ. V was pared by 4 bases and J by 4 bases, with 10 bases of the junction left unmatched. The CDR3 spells CASSRWGQGSADTQYF. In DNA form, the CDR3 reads TGCGCCAGCAGCCGGTGGGGACAGGGTAGCGCAGATACGCAGTATTTT.

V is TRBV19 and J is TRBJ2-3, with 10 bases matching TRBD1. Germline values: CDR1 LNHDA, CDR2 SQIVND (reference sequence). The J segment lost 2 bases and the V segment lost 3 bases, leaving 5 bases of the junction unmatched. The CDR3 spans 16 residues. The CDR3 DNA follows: TGTGCCAGTAGTATCCTCGGACAGGGGGTCACAGATACGCAGTATTTT. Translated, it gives CASSILGQGVTDTQYF.

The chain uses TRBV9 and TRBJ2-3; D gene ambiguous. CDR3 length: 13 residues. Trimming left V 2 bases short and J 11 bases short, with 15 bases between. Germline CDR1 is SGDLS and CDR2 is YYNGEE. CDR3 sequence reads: CASSVGPSHKQYF. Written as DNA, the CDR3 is TGTGCCAGCAGCGTTGGGCCCAGCCATAAGCAGTATTTT.

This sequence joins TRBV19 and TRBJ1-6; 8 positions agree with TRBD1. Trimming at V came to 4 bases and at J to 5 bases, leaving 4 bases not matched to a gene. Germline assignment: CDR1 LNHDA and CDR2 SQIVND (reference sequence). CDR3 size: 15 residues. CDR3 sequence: CASSNTGGDNSPLHF. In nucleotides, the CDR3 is TGTGCCAGTAGTAATACAGGGGGAGATAATTCACCCCTCCACTTT.

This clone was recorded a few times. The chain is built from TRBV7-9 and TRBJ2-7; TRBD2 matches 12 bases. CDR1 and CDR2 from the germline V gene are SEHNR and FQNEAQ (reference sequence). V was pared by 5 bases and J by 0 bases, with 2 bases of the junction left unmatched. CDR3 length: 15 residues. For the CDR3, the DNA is TGTGCCAGCAGCCGGACTAGCGGGGACTCCTACGAGCAGTACTTC. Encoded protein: CASSRTSGDSYEQYF.

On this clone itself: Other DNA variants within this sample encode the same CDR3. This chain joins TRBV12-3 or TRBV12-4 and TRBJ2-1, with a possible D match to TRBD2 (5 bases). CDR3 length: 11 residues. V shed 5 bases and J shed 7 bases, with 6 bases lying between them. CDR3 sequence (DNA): TGTGCCAGCAGTACGGGGAATGAGCAGTTCTTC. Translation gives CASSTGNEQFF.

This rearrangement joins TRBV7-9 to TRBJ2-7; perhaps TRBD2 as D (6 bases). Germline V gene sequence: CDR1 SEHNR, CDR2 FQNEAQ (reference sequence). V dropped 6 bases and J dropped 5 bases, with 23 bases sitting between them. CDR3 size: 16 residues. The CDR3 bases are TGTGCCAGCAGTCGGTCGACTAGGTCTTTTCGCCACGAGCAGTACTTC. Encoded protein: CASSRSTRSFRHEQYF.

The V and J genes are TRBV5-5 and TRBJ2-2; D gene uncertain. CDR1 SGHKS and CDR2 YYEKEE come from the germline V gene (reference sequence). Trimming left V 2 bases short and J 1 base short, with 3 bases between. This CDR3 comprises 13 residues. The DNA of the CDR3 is TGTGCCAGCAGCTTACAGAACACCGGGGAGCTGTTTTTT. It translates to CASSLQNTGELFF.

CDR3 DNA: TGTGCCAGCAGCTTGGGGGGGACAGCCTACAATGAGCAGTTCTTC. As protein: CASSLGGTAYNEQFF. This chain uses TRBV5-4 with TRBJ2-1; 7 bases line up with TRBD1. From germline, CDR1 is SGHNT and CDR2 YYREEE (reference sequence). V shed 0 bases and J 2 bases; nucleotides not matched to a gene: 2. The CDR3 extends over 15 amino acids.

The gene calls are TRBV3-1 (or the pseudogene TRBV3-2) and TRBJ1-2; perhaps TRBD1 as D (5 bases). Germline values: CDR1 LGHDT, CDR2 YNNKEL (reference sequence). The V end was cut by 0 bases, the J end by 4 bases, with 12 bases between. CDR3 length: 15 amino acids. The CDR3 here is CASSQENRRVYGYTF. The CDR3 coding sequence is TGTGCCAGCAGCCAAGAAAACAGGCGAGTCTATGGCTACACCTTC.

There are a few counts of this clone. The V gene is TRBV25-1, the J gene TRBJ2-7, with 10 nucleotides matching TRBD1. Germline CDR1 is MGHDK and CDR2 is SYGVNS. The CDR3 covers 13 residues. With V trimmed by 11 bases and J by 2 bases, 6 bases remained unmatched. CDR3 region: CAARDRGTYEQYF. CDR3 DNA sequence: TGTGCCGCCCGGGACAGGGGAACCTACGAGCAGTACTTC.

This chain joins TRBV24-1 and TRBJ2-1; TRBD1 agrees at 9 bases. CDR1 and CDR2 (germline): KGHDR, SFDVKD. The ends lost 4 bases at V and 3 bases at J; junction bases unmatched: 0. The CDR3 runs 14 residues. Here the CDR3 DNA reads TGTGCCACCAGTGAGACAGGGGGCTACAATGAGCAGTTCTTC. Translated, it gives CATSETGGYNEQFF.

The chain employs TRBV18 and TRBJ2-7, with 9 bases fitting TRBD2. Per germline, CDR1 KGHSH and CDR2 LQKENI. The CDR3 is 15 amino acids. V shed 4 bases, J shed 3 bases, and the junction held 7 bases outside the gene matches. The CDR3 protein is CASSQVAGVGYEQYF. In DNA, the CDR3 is TGTGCCAGCTCACAAGTAGCGGGGGTAGGCTACGAGCAGTACTTC.

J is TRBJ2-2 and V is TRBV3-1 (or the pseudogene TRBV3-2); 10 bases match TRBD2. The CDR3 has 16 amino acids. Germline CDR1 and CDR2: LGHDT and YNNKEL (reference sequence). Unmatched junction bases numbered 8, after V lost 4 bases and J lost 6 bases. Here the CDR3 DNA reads TGTGCCAGCAGCCCAGCTAGCGGGGGTGGGGCCGGGGAGCTGTTTTTT. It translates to CASSPASGGGAGELFF.

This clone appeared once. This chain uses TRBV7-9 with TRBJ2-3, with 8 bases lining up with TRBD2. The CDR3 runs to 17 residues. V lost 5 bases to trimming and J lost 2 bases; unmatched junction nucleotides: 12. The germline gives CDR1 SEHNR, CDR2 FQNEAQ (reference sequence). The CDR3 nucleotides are TGTGCCAGCAGCCCAGGCCAAACTAGCGGAAACACAGATACGCAGTATTTT. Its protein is CASSPGQTSGNTDTQYF.

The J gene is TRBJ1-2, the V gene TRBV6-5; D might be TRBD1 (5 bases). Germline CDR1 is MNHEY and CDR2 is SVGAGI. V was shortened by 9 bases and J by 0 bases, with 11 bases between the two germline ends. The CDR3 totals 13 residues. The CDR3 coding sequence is TGTGCCAGTCAGGACATTCCTAACTATGGCTACACCTTC. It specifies CASQDIPNYGYTF.

This CDR3 reads CASSLGTGVPGELFF. CDR3 DNA: TGTGCCAGCAGCTTAGGGACAGGGGTCCCAGGGGAGCTGTTTTTT. The chain links TRBV5-4 to TRBJ2-2, with 10 bases that match TRBD1. Germline V lookup: CDR1 SGHNT, CDR2 YYREEE (reference sequence). Germline trimming cut 2 bases from V and 8 bases from J; bases unmatched to any gene: 6. There are 15 residues in the CDR3.

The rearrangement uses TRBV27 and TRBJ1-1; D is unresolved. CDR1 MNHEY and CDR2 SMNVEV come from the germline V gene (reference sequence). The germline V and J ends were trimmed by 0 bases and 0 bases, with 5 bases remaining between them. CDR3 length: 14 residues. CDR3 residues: CASSLSAMNTEAFF. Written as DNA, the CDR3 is TGTGCCAGCAGTTTATCCGCTATGAACACTGAAGCTTTCTTT.

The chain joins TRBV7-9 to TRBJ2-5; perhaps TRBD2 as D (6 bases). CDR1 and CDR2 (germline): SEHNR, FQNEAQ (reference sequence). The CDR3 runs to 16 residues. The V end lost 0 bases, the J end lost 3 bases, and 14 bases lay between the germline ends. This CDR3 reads CASSLAFWGEKETQYF. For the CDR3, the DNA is TGTGCCAGCAGCTTAGCGTTTTGGGGGGAGAAAGAGACCCAGTACTTC. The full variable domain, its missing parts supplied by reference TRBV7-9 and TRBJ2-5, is DTGVSQNPRHKITKRGQNVTFRCDPISEHNRLYWYRQTLGQGPEFLTYFQNEAQLEKSRLLSDRFSAERPKGSFSTLEIQRTEQGDSAMYLCASSLAFWGEKETQYFGPGTRLLVL.